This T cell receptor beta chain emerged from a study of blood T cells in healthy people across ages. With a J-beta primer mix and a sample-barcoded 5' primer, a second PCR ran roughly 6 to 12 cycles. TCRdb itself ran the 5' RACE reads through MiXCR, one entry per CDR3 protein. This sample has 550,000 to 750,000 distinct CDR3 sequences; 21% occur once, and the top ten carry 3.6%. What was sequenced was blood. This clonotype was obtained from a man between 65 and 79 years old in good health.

The CDR3 DNA reads as TGCGCCAGCAGCCAAGTATGGGGGGCGGCAGATACGCAGTATTTT. The encoded protein is CASSQVWGAADTQYF. This chain uses TRBV4-3 with TRBJ2-3, with D perhaps assigned TRBD1 or TRBD2 (6 bases each). From germline, CDR1 is LGHNA and CDR2 YSLEER. V shed 1 base and J shed 4 bases, with 12 bases lying between them. The CDR3 totals 15 residues.